This is a list of T cell receptor beta chains from one sample in a study of monozygotic twins with inflammatory bowel disease. Reanalyzing the 5' RACE reads, TCRdb keeps one entry per CDR3 protein, without DNA. This table holds some 450,000 distinct CDR3 sequences. Sequenced material: blood. Every receptor here comes from a human donor with ulcerative colitis or Crohn's disease, or a healthy co-twin of an affected twin (not recorded which). Each CDR3 is given with its conserved first and last residue.

v_call: TRBV9
cdr3_length: 16
j_call: TRBJ2-2
cdr3_aa: CASSVLSGLNTGELFF

v_call: TRBV20-1
cdr3_length: 14
j_call: TRBJ2-5
cdr3_aa: CSARAEEYQETQYF

v_call: TRBV3-1
cdr3_length: 13
j_call: TRBJ1-1
cdr3_aa: CASSQLDGTEAFF

v_call: TRBV7-9
cdr3_length: 13
j_call: TRBJ1-3
cdr3_aa: CASSQDSVSTIYF

v_call: TRBV5-1
cdr3_length: 15
j_call: TRBJ2-2
cdr3_aa: CASSLQRSNTGELFF

v_call: TRBV5-1
cdr3_length: 13
j_call: TRBJ2-7
cdr3_aa: CASSSGPSYEQYF

v_call: TRBV20-1
cdr3_length: 13
j_call: TRBJ2-4
cdr3_aa: CSARGSRGNIQYF

v_call: TRBV7-2
cdr3_length: 14
j_call: TRBJ1-4
cdr3_aa: CASSLLQGGAEMFF

v_call: TRBV7-2
cdr3_length: 15
j_call: TRBJ2-4
cdr3_aa: CASSQGGGVLTIQYF

v_call: TRBV6-5
cdr3_length: 12
j_call: TRBJ2-1
cdr3_aa: CASISPRNEQFF

v_call: TRBV29-1
cdr3_length: 15
j_call: TRBJ2-7
cdr3_aa: CSVEWWGGESYEQYF

v_call: TRBV6-1
cdr3_length: 15
j_call: TRBJ1-4
cdr3_aa: CASSIRDGYNEKLFF

v_call: TRBV18
cdr3_length: 13
j_call: TRBJ1-1
cdr3_aa: CASSPREGTEAFF

v_call: TRBV7-2
cdr3_length: 14
j_call: TRBJ1-1
cdr3_aa: CASSLASWNTEAFF

v_call: TRBV9
cdr3_length: 13
j_call: TRBJ1-1
cdr3_aa: CASSGTLNTEAFF

v_call: TRBV7-2
cdr3_length: 14
j_call: TRBJ2-3
cdr3_aa: CASTLGQGTDTQYF

v_call: TRBV28
cdr3_length: 15
j_call: TRBJ2-1
cdr3_aa: CASSPQGPIHNEQFF

v_call: TRBV10-3
cdr3_length: 13
j_call: TRBJ1-5
cdr3_aa: CAISRTGLEPQHF

v_call: TRBV5-4
cdr3_length: 15
j_call: TRBJ2-3
cdr3_aa: CASSLDSRRTDTQYF

v_call: TRBV7-2
cdr3_length: 14
j_call: TRBJ1-1
cdr3_aa: CASSLFGRGSEAFF

v_call: TRBV7-8
cdr3_length: 17
j_call: TRBJ1-5
cdr3_aa: CASSLGLYRGSNQPQHF

v_call: TRBV6-1
cdr3_length: 15
j_call: TRBJ2-7
cdr3_aa: CASSEGDPRFHEQYF

v_call: TRBV12-3/TRBV12-4
cdr3_length: 15
j_call: TRBJ2-1
cdr3_aa: CASRPASTAYNEQFF

v_call: TRBV5-1
cdr3_length: 14
j_call: TRBJ2-1
cdr3_aa: CASSLAPGNNEQFF

v_call: TRBV5-1
cdr3_length: 17
j_call: TRBJ2-1
cdr3_aa: CASSLAPTAGSYNEQFF

v_call: TRBV20-1
cdr3_length: 18
j_call: TRBJ1-4
cdr3_aa: CSARVATNVTRDGEKLFF

v_call: TRBV28
cdr3_length: 16
j_call: TRBJ2-1
cdr3_aa: CATIQGQGADRNEQFF